The rows below give T cell receptor beta chains drawn from one sample of a study of beta chain features in type 1 diabetes. TCRdb keeps only in-frame clones here, not all; method: immunoSEQ multiplex PCR. The table records hundreds of thousands of clones, roughly 10% of them present only once. The sample was naive CD4+ T cells from blood. Receptors originate from a woman aged 18-29 years in good health. Both conserved end residues are part of each CDR3.

TRBV15 | CATSRAGLAGVETQYF
TRBV10-3 | CAISESGRAGETQYF
TRBV6-5 | CASSYSLAGGEQFF
TRBV6-6 | CASYLRGSNYGYTF
TRBV11-2 | CASSLTGSAVSYNEQFF
TRBV29-1 | CSVQTGSDYNEQFF
TRBV7-2 | CASSPARGQFENIQYF
TRBV2 | CASRWGVRTEAFF
TRBV7-2 | CASSLGTGLPSDTQYF
TRBV27 | CASSRPDRALKEQYF
TRBV7-2 | CASSNTEGSPLHF
TRBV13 | CASSFGTGLDNEQFF
TRBV7-2 | CASSLAGIRADTQYF
TRBV2 | CASKQAYGYTF
TRBV2 | CASRETDVAKNIQYF
TRBV11-3 | CASSLGTSGSTDTQYF
TRBV7-6 | CASSSGSNQPQHF
TRBV6-6 | CASSPNRGSEQYF
TRBV28 | CASREGLAVIIRDEQFF
TRBV7-9 | CASSPLELYGYTF
TRBV2 | CASGRRYGYTF
TRBV30 | CAWIKGLRDGYTF
TRBV14 | CASSSFGSISYNEQFF
TRBV30 | CAWSVTRTSGSTETQYF
TRBV4-3 | CASSQAGTSSYEQYF
TRBV4-3 | CASSQAGLATANTGELFF
TRBV4-1 | CASSHGRLAKNIQYF
TRBV29-1 | CSVEAGVRATDTQYF
TRBV7-2 | CASSFGLENYGYTF
TRBV9 | CASRPLTGGPNNEQFF
TRBV7-2 | CASSIGTSGSYTQYF
TRBV6-5 | CASRRNRGETQYF
TRBV15 | CATSRDIVVETQYF
TRBV9 | CASSPRPGFRSNIQYF
TRBV5-1 | CASSTQGTEAFF
TRBV5-4 | CASSLERGGLTGELFF
TRBV25-1 | CASSDPTTVTYEQYF
TRBV18 | CASSPTGFGDTQYF
TRBV28 | CASSLLGGQGNGYTF
TRBV7-9 | CASSEIYSGNTIYF